The 15 T cell receptor beta chains below all came from one sample that was sequenced in a study of T cells in Graves' hyperthyroidism and ophthalmopathy. The investigators amplified TCR beta CDR3 regions from RNA transcripts. HTBI primers were the set used in a first-round RT-PCR of the TCR CDR3. Each CDR3 protein gets one entry after TCRdb re-called the multiplex PCR reads with MiXCR. Of hundreds of thousands of distinct CDR3 sequences listed, roughly a sixth are singletons. Sequenced: blood. The receptors shown here come from a woman aged 40 to 50 with Graves' ophthalmopathy.

This clonotype was recorded a few times. The chain couples TRBV30 to TRBJ1-5; D possibly corresponds to TRBD1 (6 bases). V lost 3 bases and J 0 bases, leaving 15 bases between the germline ends. Germline-derived CDR1 and CDR2 are GTSNPN and SVGIG (reference sequence). The CDR3 sequence is 16 residues long. CDR3 coding DNA: TGTGCCTGGAGGGCCGGGACATCTTCTAGCAATCAGCCCCAGCATTTT. This translates into CAWRAGTSSSNQPQHF.

This clonotype was recorded many times. The CDR3 reads CASSVSGGVNTQYF. The CDR3 DNA reads TGTGCCAGCAGTGTCAGCGGGGGAGTGAATACGCAGTATTTT. The chain joins TRBV2 to TRBJ2-3, with 8 bases matching TRBD2. V shed 4 bases, J shed 7 bases, and the junction held 7 bases outside the gene matches. The germline V gene has CDR1 SNHLY and CDR2 FYNNEI. This CDR3 has 14 residues.

This clonotype was counted ten times or more. This chain joins TRBV28 and TRBJ2-5; D gene uncertain. Germline CDR1 reads MDHEN; CDR2 reads SYDVKM. V lost 4 bases to trimming and J lost 9 bases, with 15 bases between them. CDR3 length: 13 residues. The CDR3 DNA reads as TGTGCCAGCAGTTCATTGTCCCCGATCTCCCAGTACTTC. Translating it yields CASSSLSPISQYF.

In its sample, this clonotype was seen many times. The rearrangement links TRBV11-2 to TRBJ2-1, with TRBD2 matching 8 bases. This CDR3 is built from 15 residues. Trimming took 4 bases from V and 5 from J; bases not matched to a gene: 7. Germline V CDR1 and CDR2: SGHAT, FQNNGV. In DNA form, the CDR3 reads TGTGCCAGCAGCTCCATAGCGGGAACTAACAATGAGCAGTTCTTC. Amino acid sequence: CASSSIAGTNNEQFF.

This clonotype was seen at least ten times. The chain links TRBV20-1 to TRBJ1-1, with D perhaps matching TRBD1 (5 bases). Germline CDR1 is DFQATT and CDR2 is SNEGSKA (reference sequence). The CDR3 has 16 residues. Trimming removed 5 bases from V and 1 base from J, with 20 bases in between. The CDR3, as DNA: TGCAGTGCTCAGACAGCTTCCCTCAGCGGGAACACTGAAGCTTTCTTT. Amino acid sequence: CSAQTASLSGNTEAFF.

V gene TRBV11-2 combines with J gene TRBJ1-2; D ambiguous. CDR3 length: 16 amino acids. V lost 4 bases, J lost 3 bases, and 18 bases lay in between. The germline V gene encodes CDR1 SGHAT and CDR2 FQNNGV. CDR3 residues: CASSSTSGRTDYGYTF. The DNA for the CDR3 is TGTGCCAGCAGCTCTACATCGGGGAGAACTGACTATGGCTACACCTTC.

This clonotype was found many times. V is TRBV27 and J is TRBJ2-7; the D is unclear. Trimming shortened V by 3 bases and J by 4 bases, and 10 bases separated the two germline ends. Per germline, CDR1 MNHEY and CDR2 SMNVEV (reference sequence). The CDR3 runs to 13 residues. In nucleotides, the CDR3 is TGTGCCAGCAGTTTCTTGATAGATTACGAGCAGTACTTC. Translation gives CASSFLIDYEQYF.

This chain joins TRBV5-4 and TRBJ2-1, with 9 bases matching TRBD2. The CDR3 has 17 residues. Per germline, CDR1 SGHNT and CDR2 YYREEE (reference sequence). V lost 1 base, J lost 8 bases, and 13 bases stayed unmatched. CDR3 nucleotide sequence: TGTGCCAGCAGCTTGCGGCTAGCGGGGTCCGCGGGGGATGAGCAGTTCTTC. As protein: CASSLRLAGSAGDEQFF.

A few counts support this clonotype. This sequence joins TRBV3-1 and TRBJ2-5; D is possibly TRBD1 (7 bases). Trimming removed 0 bases at V and 7 bases at J, with 9 bases between. This CDR3 has 13 residues. Per germline, CDR1 LGHDT and CDR2 YNNKEL (reference sequence). DNA of the CDR3: TGTGCCAGCAGCCAAGATCAGGGGGGGACCCAGTACTTC. This gives the protein CASSQDQGGTQYF.

This clonotype was recorded a few times. V and J are TRBV5-8 and TRBJ1-1, with D possibly TRBD1 on 6 matching bases. Trimming removed 4 bases at V and 4 bases at J, with 20 bases between. The CDR3 sequence is 16 residues long. Per the germline V gene, CDR1 is SGHTS and CDR2 is YDEGEE. In DNA form, the CDR3 reads TGTGCCAGCAGCCAGGGTACTTTTGCAGGGGCCACTGAAGCTTTCTTT. Translating it yields CASSQGTFAGATEAFF.

This clonotype was seen many times. This sequence joins TRBV3-1 and TRBJ1-1; maybe TRBD1 (5 bases). Germline assignment: CDR1 LGHDT and CDR2 YNNKEL (reference sequence). This CDR3 contains 13 residues. The V end lost 5 bases, the J end lost 8 bases, and 15 bases lay between the germline ends. Here the CDR3 DNA reads TGTGCCAGCAGCGGGTGGGGGAGCTCAGAAGCTTTCTTT. This sequence encodes CASSGWGSSEAFF.

This clonotype was detected only a few times. The V and J genes are TRBV7-2 and TRBJ1-2; 9 positions agree with TRBD1. Trimming cost V 5 bases and J 8 bases; bases outside gene matches: 9. The CDR3 has 14 residues. The germline V gene encodes CDR1 SGHTA and CDR2 FQGNSA. CDR3 coding DNA: TGTGCCAGCAGCCGAACAGGGGGCGCGTTGGGCTACACCTTC. Amino acid sequence: CASSRTGGALGYTF. Based on the CDR3 plus reference TRBV7-2 and TRBJ1-2, the full variable domain is GAGVSQSPSNKVTEKGKDVELRCDPISGHTALYWYRQSLGQGLEFLIYFQGNSAPDKSGLPSDRFSAERTGGSVSTLTIQRTQQEDSAVYLCASSRTGGALGYTFGSGTRLTVV.

In this sample, this clonotype turned up many times. V usage is TRBV15 and J usage is TRBJ2-3, with unresolved D. The V gene's germline CDR1 is LNHNV and CDR2 YYDKDF (reference sequence). Between the trimmed V and J ends, which lost 5 bases and 1 base, there was a span of 7 bases. The CDR3 covers 13 residues. The CDR3, as DNA: TGTGCCACCAGCTCTTACGGCACAGATACGCAGTATTTT. Residues: CATSSYGTDTQYF.

This clonotype appeared many times. The rearrangement links TRBV2 to TRBJ2-7; TRBD1 is a possible D gene (5 bases). The germline V gene has CDR1 SNHLY and CDR2 FYNNEI. The CDR3 has 16 amino acids. The V end was cut by 3 bases, the J end by 4 bases, with 19 bases between. The CDR3 is CASSEAAGYSLYEQYF. Here the CDR3 DNA reads TGTGCCAGCAGTGAGGCCGCAGGGTACTCGTTATACGAGCAGTACTTC.

Of note for this clonotype: It is unclear where the CDR3 begins or ends on the DNA, so no DNA is shown, and the CDR3 is as TCRdb lists it. The chain recombines TRBV7-9 with TRBJ2-2; TRBD1 is the table's D call and was not checked against the DNA. The length of the CDR3 is 15 amino acids, counting both ends. In germline, CDR1 is SEHNR, CDR2 FQNEAQ (reference sequence). The CDR3 loop reads CASRRQQDPEGSCFF.